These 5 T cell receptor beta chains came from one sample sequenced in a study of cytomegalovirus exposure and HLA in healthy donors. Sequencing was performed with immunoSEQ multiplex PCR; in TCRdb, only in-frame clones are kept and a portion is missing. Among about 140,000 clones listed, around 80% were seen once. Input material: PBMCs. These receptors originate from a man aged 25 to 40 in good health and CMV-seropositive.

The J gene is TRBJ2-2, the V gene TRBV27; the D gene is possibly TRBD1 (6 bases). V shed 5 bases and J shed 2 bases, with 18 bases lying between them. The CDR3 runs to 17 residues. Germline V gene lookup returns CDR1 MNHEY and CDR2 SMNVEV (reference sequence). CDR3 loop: CASSRVSGTPNTGELFF. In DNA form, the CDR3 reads TGTGCCAGCAGTCGCGTCTCCGGGACACCAAACACCGGGGAGCTGTTTTTT.

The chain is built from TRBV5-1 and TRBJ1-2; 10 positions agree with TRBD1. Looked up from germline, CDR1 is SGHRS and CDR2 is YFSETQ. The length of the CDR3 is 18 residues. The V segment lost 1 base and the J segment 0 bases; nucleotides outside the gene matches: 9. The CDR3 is CASSLTRQGAVPNYGYTF. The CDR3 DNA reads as TGCGCCAGCAGCTTGACCAGACAGGGGGCAGTTCCTAACTATGGCTACACCTTC.

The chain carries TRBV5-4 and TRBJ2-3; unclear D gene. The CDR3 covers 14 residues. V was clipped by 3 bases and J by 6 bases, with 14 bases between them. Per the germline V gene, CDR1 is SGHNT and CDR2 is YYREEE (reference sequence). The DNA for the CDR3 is TGTGCCAGCAGCTCCCCCTCCGCGTCGGATACGCAGTATTTT. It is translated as CASSSPSASDTQYF.

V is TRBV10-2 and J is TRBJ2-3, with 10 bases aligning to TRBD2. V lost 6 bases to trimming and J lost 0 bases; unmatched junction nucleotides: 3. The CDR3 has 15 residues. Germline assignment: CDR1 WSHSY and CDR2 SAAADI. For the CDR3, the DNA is TGCGCCAGCAGGGGAGCGGGAGGGAGCACAGATACGCAGTATTTT. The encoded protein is CASRGAGGSTDTQYF.

The CDR3 loop is CSVEDWDRGLYSYTF. The CDR3 region has the DNA TGCAGCGTTGAAGATTGGGACAGGGGGCTTTATAGCTACACCTTC. The chain couples TRBV29-1 to TRBJ1-2; 12 positions match TRBD1. Germline trimming cut 0 bases from V and 9 bases from J; bases unmatched to any gene: 8. CDR1 and CDR2 (germline): SQVTM, ANQGSEA. CDR3 size: 15 residues.